Following are 5 T cell receptor beta chains from one sample sequenced in a study of blood T cell repertoires in COVID-19. Assay: immunoSEQ multiplex PCR; the TCRdb copy retains only in-frame clones and omits some. The sample includes about 150,000 clones, 89% of them seen just once. Sample: peripheral blood. These receptor sequences come from a man between 60 and 70 years old with acute or convalescent COVID-19.

The CDR3 here is CASTFDRGNYGYTF. CDR3 DNA sequence: TGTGCCAGCACCTTCGACAGGGGGAACTATGGCTACACCTTC. The rearrangement links TRBV5-8 to TRBJ1-2, with 9 nucleotides matching TRBD1. V was pared by 6 bases and J by 2 bases, with 5 bases of the junction left unmatched. Germline CDR1 and CDR2: SGHTS and YDEGEE. This CDR3 is built from 14 residues.

Here the CDR3 DNA reads TGTGCCAGCAGCTTGGATAACAGGGGAGTTTCACCCCTCCACTTT. Its protein is CASSLDNRGVSPLHF. The chain employs TRBV5-4 and TRBJ1-6; 7 bases agree with TRBD1. The CDR3 runs 15 residues. V was pared by 0 bases and J by 9 bases, with 6 bases of the junction left unmatched. Germline CDR1 reads SGHNT; CDR2 reads YYREEE (reference sequence).

This rearrangement joins TRBV5-1 to TRBJ1-1; no firm D call. Trimming pared 0 bases from V and 5 bases from J, leaving 8 bases between. Germline-derived CDR1 and CDR2 are SGHRS and YFSETQ. The CDR3 spans 13 residues. This chain's CDR3 is CASSLVGRTEAFF. The CDR3 nucleotides read TGCGCCAGCAGCTTGGTTGGGAGAACTGAAGCTTTCTTT.

The chain has TRBV4-1 and TRBJ2-7; D unclear. This CDR3 is built from 13 residues. V shed 0 bases and J shed 4 bases, with 7 bases lying between them. The germline V gene has CDR1 MGHRA and CDR2 YSYEKL. The DNA for the CDR3 is TGCGCCAGCAGCCAAGATCTCAGGTACGAGCAGTACTTC. Amino acid sequence: CASSQDLRYEQYF.

CDR3 protein: CASNKQGTVNQPQHF. CDR3 nucleotides: TGTGCCAGCAATAAACAGGGGACGGTCAATCAGCCCCAGCATTTT. The J gene is TRBJ1-5, the V gene TRBV2, with 7 bases fitting TRBD1. The V gene end was trimmed by 7 bases and the J gene end by 3 bases; junction bases not matched to a gene: 9. The CDR3 length is 15 residues. Per the germline V gene, CDR1 is SNHLY and CDR2 is FYNNEI.